This T cell receptor beta chain was obtained from a study of radiation and T cells in renal cell carcinoma. Study-wide points: Top tumor clonotypes rose in blood 2 weeks post-radiation, then contracted.

To note about this clone: Its antigen is unknown.

V was pared by 0 bases and J by 0 bases, with 8 bases between. Germline V CDR1 and CDR2: MGHRA, YSYEKL. The CDR3 loop spans 15 amino acids. Described time point: blood 4 weeks post-SBRT, at nephrectomy. Specified treatment: 15 Gy SBRT to primary tumor, nephrectomy 4 weeks later. Data came from immunoSEQ multiplex PCR; TCRdb stores just in-frame clones and leaves some out. The sample contains under 100,000 clones, 84% of which appear only once. Material: blood, obtained from a patient whose treatment included radiotherapy and nephrectomy. The chain combines TRBV4-1 with TRBJ2-5; no reliable D call. The clonotype originates from a man aged 55 to 70 with renal cell carcinoma. The DNA for the CDR3 is TGCGCCAGCAGCCAAGATGGGAACTACCAAGAGACCCAGTACTTC. This codes for CASSQDGNYQETQYF.